This T cell receptor (beta chain) is from a study of cytomegalovirus exposure and HLA in healthy donors. The study, taken as a whole, reports: The study designated roughly 150 TCR beta chains cytomegalovirus-associated.

With respect to this clone: Its cognate antigen is unknown.

Repertoires were generated with immunoSEQ multiplex PCR, while TCRdb's copy carries only in-frame clones and drops some. The data contain some 110,000 clones, about 87% of them singletons. V gave up 7 bases and J gave up 3 bases; unmatched junction bases: 6. Germline V gene data show CDR1 as SGHRS and CDR2 as YFSETQ. This CDR3 contains 14 residues. The sample was PBMCs. This chain joins TRBV5-1 and TRBJ2-3, with 9 bases matching TRBD1. This receptor was obtained from a woman under 30 in good health and CMV-seropositive. Here the CDR3 DNA reads TGCGCCAGCGGCCGGGACAGGGTTACAGATACGCAGTATTTT. The encoded protein is CASGRDRVTDTQYF.